This T cell receptor (beta chain) emerged from a study of T cell clonotyping in hematopoietic cell transplantation. In regard to this clone: The antigen remains unidentified.

CDR1 and CDR2 (germline): KGHSH, LQKENI. V was clipped by 3 bases and J by 0 bases; unmatched bases: 5. The CDR3 is 15 residues long. General study points: Without cell sorting, CD4 versus CD8 contributions remain unresolved.

Generated by immunoSEQ multiplex PCR, the TCRdb table keeps only in-frame clones and is missing some. The repertoire holds thousands of clones, with 85% to 90% as singletons. This sequence originates from a male patient aged 60 to 75 who had an allogeneic stem cell transplant from a related donor, so the T cells may come from the graft donor. Some clones in this sample may be carry-over from other donors' samples. J is TRBJ2-7 and V is TRBV18, with 7 positions matching TRBD1. Sequencing was performed on peripheral blood mononuclear cells, taken at the time of graft-versus-host disease after allogeneic stem cell transplant. CDR3 sequence (DNA): TGTGCCAGCTCACCCGACAGGGCCAACTCCTACGAGCAGTACTTC. This translates into CASSPDRANSYEQYF.